Listed below are T cell receptor beta chains from one sample, sequenced in a study of T cell responses to AZD1222 COVID-19 vaccine. Generated by immunoSEQ multiplex PCR, the TCRdb table keeps only in-frame clones and is missing some. The sample contains approximately 70,000 clones, roughly 82% of which appear only once. Sequencing used peripheral blood, obtained on day 0 of AZD1222 vaccination. Source of these receptors: an adult in good health. The CDR3 runs from the conserved cysteine through the conserved F or W. The order of the fields is V gene, clone size, D gene, J gene, CDR3 DNA, CDR3 protein. A D gene is named only where the DNA matches it firmly. Clone size is shown for a subset of rows, as once, few, many or a class of expanded clone.

V: TRBV18
size: once
D: -
J: TRBJ2-5
DNA: TGTGCCAGCTCACCACCCATTAGCGAAGAGACCCAGTACTTC
CDR3: CASSPPISEETQYF

V: TRBV10-1
size: -
D: TRBD2
J: TRBJ2-3
DNA: TGCGCCAGCATCAACCCCCAAAAGCGGGGGGCTCCCGGTACGCAGTATTTT
CDR3: CASINPQKRGAPGTQYF

V: TRBV6-5
size: -
D: TRBD1
J: TRBJ2-1
DNA: TGTGCCAGCAGTTATGCTCCAGGGGGCTCCTACAATGAGCAGTTCTTC
CDR3: CASSYAPGGSYNEQFF

V: TRBV7-6
size: -
D: -
J: TRBJ2-2
DNA: TGTGCCAGCAGCTTAGATCGGCAGAAGCCAAACACCGGGGAGCTGTTTTTT
CDR3: CASSLDRQKPNTGELFF

V: TRBV6-2/TRBV6-3
size: -
D: TRBD2
J: TRBJ2-1
DNA: TGTGCCAGCAGTCCCCAGTGGGCGGGGGGGCAGAATGAGCAGTTCTTC
CDR3: CASSPQWAGGQNEQFF

V: TRBV7-8
size: -
D: -
J: TRBJ1-5
DNA: TGTGCCAGCAGCTCCGACCAGGGACATACACATTTT
CDR3: CASSSDQGHTHF

V: TRBV28
size: -
D: -
J: TRBJ1-4
DNA: TGTGCCAGCAGCCAGGGTGATCGGGAAAAACTGTTTTTT
CDR3: CASSQGDREKLFF

V: TRBV7-6
size: few
D: -
J: TRBJ2-1
DNA: TGTGCCAGCAGCTTAGACCTGGGTTTGCAATACAATGAGCAGTTCTTC
CDR3: CASSLDLGLQYNEQFF

V: TRBV2
size: -
D: -
J: TRBJ1-6
DNA: TGTGCCAGCAGGGGACAAGGATTTAATTCACCCCTCCACTTT
CDR3: CASRGQGFNSPLHF

V: TRBV15
size: -
D: -
J: TRBJ1-4
DNA: TGTGCCACCAGCAGAGCCGCAACTAATGAAAAACTGTTTTTT
CDR3: CATSRAATNEKLFF

V: TRBV11-3
size: -
D: -
J: TRBJ2-5
DNA: TGTGCCAGCAGCTTAGAAGGGCAACTCGGGGAGACCCAGTACTTC
CDR3: CASSLEGQLGETQYF

V: TRBV7-9
size: -
D: TRBD1
J: TRBJ1-2
DNA: TGTGCCAGCAGCTTAGAGGGACAGGATGGGCACGGTCGCTATGGCTACACCTTC
CDR3: CASSLEGQDGHGRYGYTF

V: TRBV6-6
size: few
D: -
J: TRBJ1-1
DNA: TGTGCCAGCAGCCCCGGTGCGATTGAAGCTTTCTTT
CDR3: CASSPGAIEAFF

V: TRBV29-1
size: -
D: -
J: TRBJ1-1
DNA: TGCAGCGTCGAGACAGCCACTGAAGCTTTCTTT
CDR3: CSVETATEAFF

V: TRBV7-8
size: -
D: -
J: TRBJ2-3
DNA: TGTGCCAGCAGCTTGGACACCGGACGCACAGATACGCAGTATTTT
CDR3: CASSLDTGRTDTQYF

V: TRBV10-1
size: -
D: -
J: TRBJ1-5
DNA: TGCGCCAGCAGTGAGGGACATGGTCTTCCCCAGCATTTT
CDR3: CASSEGHGLPQHF

V: TRBV9
size: few
D: -
J: TRBJ1-2
DNA: TGTGCCAGCAGCCCAGAGGGGTCAGATGGGGGCTACACCTTC
CDR3: CASSPEGSDGGYTF

V: TRBV28
size: once
D: -
J: TRBJ2-7
DNA: TGTGCCAGCAACCCCCTAGGCAGCTCCTACGAGCAGTACTTC
CDR3: CASNPLGSSYEQYF

V: TRBV4-1
size: -
D: TRBD1
J: TRBJ1-2
DNA: TGCGCCAGCAGCCGCGCGGGACAGACTAACTATGGCTACACCTTC
CDR3: CASSRAGQTNYGYTF

V: TRBV29-1
size: -
D: TRBD2
J: TRBJ2-1
DNA: TGCAGCGTTGAGGGCAGCGGGGGGAGCTCCTACAATGAGCAGTTCTTC
CDR3: CSVEGSGGSSYNEQFF

V: TRBV23-1
size: -
D: -
J: TRBJ1-3
DNA: TGCGCCAGCATCCTCCAGGGGAGGACTGGAAACACCATATATTTT
CDR3: CASILQGRTGNTIYF

V: TRBV19
size: -
D: -
J: TRBJ2-3
DNA: TGTGCCAGTAGTATTTCTTCCTACACAGATACGCAGTATTTT
CDR3: CASSISSYTDTQYF

V: TRBV6-1
size: -
D: -
J: TRBJ1-4
DNA: TGTGCCAGCAGTGAAGTTACAGGCCTTAATGAAAAACTGTTTTTT
CDR3: CASSEVTGLNEKLFF

V: TRBV5-4
size: -
D: -
J: TRBJ1-3
DNA: TGTGCCAGCAGCCGCCCTGGGGAGGAGGGTGGAAACACCATATATTTT
CDR3: CASSRPGEEGGNTIYF

V: TRBV2
size: -
D: -
J: TRBJ1-2
DNA: TGTGCCAGCAAAAAAGGGTGGCAAACTCCCCGGGGTGGCTACACCTTC
CDR3: CASKKGWQTPRGGYTF

V: TRBV10-2
size: -
D: TRBD1
J: TRBJ1-2
DNA: TGCGCCAGCAGTGAGTCGGGGACAGGGGGCGCTTACCAGGGCTACACCTTC
CDR3: CASSESGTGGAYQGYTF

V: TRBV7-8
size: -
D: TRBD1
J: TRBJ1-5
DNA: TGTGCCAGCAGCTTCTGGACAGGTGACCAGCCCCAGCATTTT
CDR3: CASSFWTGDQPQHF

V: TRBV3-1/TRBV3-2
size: few
D: -
J: TRBJ1-1
DNA: TGTGCCAGCAGCCAAGATTGGTCTGCAGGGTACACTGAAGCTTTCTTT
CDR3: CASSQDWSAGYTEAFF

V: TRBV12-5
size: -
D: -
J: TRBJ2-7
DNA: TGTGCTAGTGGGTCGGGCAGGAAGGGAGAGCAGTACTTC
CDR3: CASGSGRKGEQYF

V: TRBV28
size: few
D: -
J: TRBJ1-5
DNA: TGTGCCAGCAGCCTACCGGGGAAGCCCCAGCATTTT
CDR3: CASSLPGKPQHF

V: TRBV7-6
size: once
D: -
J: TRBJ2-7
DNA: TGTGCCAGCAGCCGCGGCGGGCGATACGAGCAGTACTTC
CDR3: CASSRGGRYEQYF

V: TRBV5-1
size: -
D: -
J: TRBJ1-1
DNA: TGCGCCAGCCATTCTGAGGGGATCCGGTTGAACACTGAAGCTTTCTTT
CDR3: CASHSEGIRLNTEAFF

V: TRBV15
size: few
D: TRBD1
J: TRBJ1-1
DNA: TGTGCCACCAGCAGAAGACAGGGCCAGATGACTGAAGCTTTCTTT
CDR3: CATSRRQGQMTEAFF

V: TRBV11-2
size: -
D: TRBD2
J: TRBJ2-1
DNA: TGTGCCAGCAGCCTAGTGACTAGCGGGGGGAGGGAGCAGTTCTTC
CDR3: CASSLVTSGGREQFF

V: TRBV4-3
size: -
D: TRBD2
J: TRBJ2-7
DNA: TGCGCCAGCAGCCAAGATTGGGGGAGGGGCTACGAGCAGTACTTC
CDR3: CASSQDWGRGYEQYF

V: TRBV19
size: -
D: -
J: TRBJ2-1
DNA: TGTGCCAGTAGTTCTATCAGGGGAGTCATCGGCGAGCAGTTCTTC
CDR3: CASSSIRGVIGEQFF

V: TRBV6-5
size: -
D: -
J: TRBJ2-4
DNA: TGTGCCAGCAGTTACTCTCTAGCCAAAAACATTCAGTACTTC
CDR3: CASSYSLAKNIQYF

V: TRBV19
size: once
D: TRBD1
J: TRBJ1-2
DNA: TGTGCCAGTAGTTTGACCGGGACAGGGGACAACTATGGCTACACCTTC
CDR3: CASSLTGTGDNYGYTF

V: TRBV24-1
size: -
D: TRBD1
J: TRBJ1-5
DNA: TGTGCCACCAGTGACCCTCGGACAGGGGATCAGCCCCAGCATTTT
CDR3: CATSDPRTGDQPQHF

V: TRBV5-4
size: -
D: -
J: TRBJ1-1
DNA: TGTGCCAGCAGTCATACAACTGGGACTGAAGCTTTCTTT
CDR3: CASSHTTGTEAFF

V: TRBV30
size: -
D: -
J: TRBJ1-6
DNA: TGTGCCTGGAGGCTTGTGGGGGCCTCCTATAATTCACCCCTCCACTTT
CDR3: CAWRLVGASYNSPLHF

V: TRBV2
size: -
D: TRBD1
J: TRBJ2-1
DNA: TGTGCCAGCACTTGGGACAGTAGGTACAATGAGCAGTTCTTC
CDR3: CASTWDSRYNEQFF

V: TRBV21-1
size: -
D: -
J: TRBJ1-5
DNA: TGTGCCAGCAGCAAATATCCGTACGCAGGAGACAATAGCAATCAGCCCCAGCATTTT
CDR3: CASSKYPYAGDNSNQPQHF

V: TRBV9
size: -
D: TRBD2
J: TRBJ2-1
DNA: TGTGCCAGCAGCGTAGATGCTAGCGGGGCCAATGAGCAGTTCTTC
CDR3: CASSVDASGANEQFF

V: TRBV9
size: -
D: -
J: TRBJ1-4
DNA: TGTGCCAGCAGCCCCCGACAGTCAACTAATGAAAAACTGTTTTTT
CDR3: CASSPRQSTNEKLFF

V: TRBV19
size: -
D: -
J: TRBJ1-4
DNA: TGTGCCAGCACCGGGCGTGCAACTAATGAAAAACTGTTTTTT
CDR3: CASTGRATNEKLFF

V: TRBV7-9
size: -
D: TRBD1
J: TRBJ1-3
DNA: TGTGCCAGCAGCTTCGGGGACAGGGCTGGAAACACCATATATTTT
CDR3: CASSFGDRAGNTIYF

V: TRBV27
size: -
D: -
J: TRBJ1-6
DNA: TGTGCCAGCAGGGGGGCTACGGGCTACCTAGGGAGCTCCTATAATTCACCCCTCCACTTT
CDR3: CASRGATGYLGSSYNSPLHF

V: TRBV9
size: -
D: -
J: TRBJ1-3
DNA: TGTGCCAGCAGCTCCCACACCGGGACAACTGGAAACACCATATATTTT
CDR3: CASSSHTGTTGNTIYF

V: TRBV7-8
size: -
D: -
J: TRBJ2-3
DNA: TGTGCCAGCAGCTTAGTATCCGGGGCGACAGATACGCAGTATTTT
CDR3: CASSLVSGATDTQYF